This T cell receptor (beta chain) appears in the sequencing data of a study of blood T cell repertoires in COVID-19. Study-level information: COVID-19 samples collected from the United States, Italy and Spain covered acute and convalescent phases. The analysed material was cDNA or gDNA that came from T cells, B-cell-depleted T cells, or PBMCs.

Germline CDR1 and CDR2: LGHDT and YNNKEL (reference sequence). The CDR3 is made up of 15 amino acids. Trimming shortened V by 3 bases and J by 1 base, and 13 bases separated the two germline ends. Authors' processing steps: Scientists estimated how many nucleated cells there were by amplifying reference gene primers. Generated by immunoSEQ multiplex PCR, the TCRdb table keeps only in-frame clones and is missing some. V and J calls and clone size are copied from that table; D and trimming were computed from the DNA. The sample lists approximately 180,000 clones; about 83% were seen once. The chain recombines TRBV3-1 (or the pseudogene TRBV3-2) with TRBJ2-7; a weak D match, TRBD2 (6 bases). The clonotype originates from a woman in her 70s with COVID-19, enrolled during active disease. Sequenced sample: peripheral blood. Written as DNA, the CDR3 is TGTGCCAGCAGCCAGATCCCCGGGAGTTCCTACGAGCAGTACTTC. It yields the protein CASSQIPGSSYEQYF.